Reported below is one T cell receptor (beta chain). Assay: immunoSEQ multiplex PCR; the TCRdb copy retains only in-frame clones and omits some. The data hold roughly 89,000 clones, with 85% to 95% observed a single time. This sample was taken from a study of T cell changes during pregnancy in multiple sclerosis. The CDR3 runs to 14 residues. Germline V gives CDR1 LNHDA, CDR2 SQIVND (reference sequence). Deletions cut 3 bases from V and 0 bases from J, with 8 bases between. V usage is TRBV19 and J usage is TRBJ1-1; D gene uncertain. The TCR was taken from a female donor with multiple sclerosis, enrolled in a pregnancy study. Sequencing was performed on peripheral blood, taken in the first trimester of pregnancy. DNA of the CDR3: TGTGCCAGTAGTATCGGGGTTATGAACACTGAAGCTTTCTTT. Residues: CASSIGVMNTEAFF.